A single sample is the source of the 16 T cell receptor beta chains below, sequenced in a study of cytomegalovirus exposure and HLA in healthy donors. TCRdb keeps only in-frame clones here, not all; method: immunoSEQ multiplex PCR. The sample contains some 170,000 clones, 95% to 97% of which appear only once. Material: PBMCs. The receptors shown here come from a woman aged 18-35 years in good health and CMV-seronegative.

V gene TRBV4-1 combines with J gene TRBJ1-6; D is perhaps TRBD1 (6 bases). Germline CDR1 and CDR2: MGHRA and YSYEKL. This CDR3 region has 15 residues. Trimming removed 1 base at V and 4 bases at J, with 8 bases between. The CDR3 DNA sequence: TGCGCCAGCAGCCAAGGAGACAGGTATAATTCACCCCTCCACTTT. Encoded protein: CASSQGDRYNSPLHF.

The J gene is TRBJ1-6, the V gene TRBV6-5; 7 nucleotides match TRBD1. The CDR3 length is 14 residues. The J segment lost 5 bases and the V segment lost 6 bases, leaving 4 bases of the junction unmatched. The germline V gene encodes CDR1 MNHEY and CDR2 SVGAGI. The CDR3 spells CASRGTAHNSPLHF. The CDR3 DNA sequence: TGTGCCAGCAGGGGGACAGCCCATAATTCACCCCTCCACTTT.

Note on this clone: One junction end disagrees with the germline gene, perhaps due to a read error. This sequence joins TRBV7-7 and TRBJ2-7; TRBD1 matches at 8 bases. Germline CDR1 and CDR2: SSHAT and FNYEAQ (reference sequence). The CDR3 spans 14 residues. As DNA, the CDR3 is TGTGCTAGCAGCTTAGACAGGGGATCCTACGAGCAGTACTTC. Translation gives CASSLDRGSYEQYF.

The chain uses TRBV7-9 and TRBJ1-4, with TRBD1 matching over 7 bases. V was clipped by 4 bases and J by 8 bases; unmatched bases: 16. CDR1 and CDR2 from the germline V gene are SEHNR and FQNEAQ (reference sequence). This CDR3 is built from 17 residues. CDR3 loop: CASSYFHSTGVVEKLFF. DNA of the CDR3: TGTGCCAGCAGCTACTTCCACTCCACAGGGGTTGTGGAAAAACTGTTTTTT.

The chain uses TRBV13 and TRBJ2-7; 13 bases are shared with TRBD2. The CDR3 is made up of 16 amino acids. Losses at the gene ends were 5 bases for V and 5 bases for J; bases not matched to a gene: 9. Germline CDR1 is PRHDT and CDR2 is FYEKMQ (reference sequence). CDR3 bases: TGTGCCAGCAGCCCAAGACTAGCGGGGGGAAATAACGAGCAGTACTTC. Amino acids: CASSPRLAGGNNEQYF. The whole variable domain, filled in from reference TRBV13 and TRBJ2-7, reads AAGVIQSPRHLIKEKRETATLKCYPIPRHDTVYWYQQGPGQDPQFLISFYEKMQSDKGSIPDRFSAQQFSDYHSELNMSSLELGDSALYFCASSPRLAGGNNEQYFGPGTRLTVT.

This chain connects TRBV5-4 to TRBJ2-5; 9 bases agree with TRBD1. The germline gives CDR1 SGHNT, CDR2 YYREEE (reference sequence). V shed 6 bases, J shed 5 bases, and the junction held 8 bases outside the gene matches. The CDR3 loop spans 14 amino acids. CDR3 sequence: CASNNRGRFETQYF. In nucleotides, the CDR3 is TGTGCCAGCAACAACAGGGGGCGATTCGAGACCCAGTACTTC. The variable domain in full, completed from reference TRBV5-4 and TRBJ2-5, reads ETGVTQSPTHLIKTRGQQVTLRCSSQSGHNTVSWYQQALGQGPQFIFQYYREEENGRGNFPPRFSGLQFPNYSSELNVNALELDDSALYLCASNNRGRFETQYFGPGTRLLVL.

The rearrangement uses TRBV25-1 and TRBJ2-3, with TRBD1 identical over 8 bases. Trimming removed 3 bases from V and 2 bases from J; junction bases left unmatched: 7. The CDR3 runs 16 residues. Germline V gives CDR1 MGHDK, CDR2 SYGVNS. The CDR3 nucleotides are TGTGCCAGCAGTGAGCCGGACAGGGACAACACAGATACGCAGTATTTT. The encoded protein is CASSEPDRDNTDTQYF.

The rearrangement joins TRBV27 to TRBJ1-5; a possible D gene is TRBD1 (5 bases). The CDR3 loop spans 14 amino acids. Germline CDR1 is MNHEY and CDR2 is SMNVEV (reference sequence). V was trimmed by 6 bases and J by 5 bases, leaving 14 bases between them. CDR3 sequence reads: CASRLGGFDQPQHF. The CDR3 DNA follows: TGTGCCAGCAGACTTGGGGGGTTCGATCAGCCCCAGCATTTT.

In its sample, this clone was seen once. V gene TRBV7-9 combines with J gene TRBJ1-5, with a tentative D call TRBD1 (6 bases). Trimming cost V 4 bases and J 5 bases, with 12 bases left between them. From germline, CDR1 is SEHNR and CDR2 FQNEAQ (reference sequence). The CDR3 totals 14 residues. The CDR3 loop reads CASSWGRGDQPQHF. CDR3 bases: TGTGCCAGCAGCTGGGGCAGGGGCGATCAGCCCCAGCATTTT.

J is TRBJ1-6 and V is TRBV9; perhaps TRBD1 as D (5 bases). The germline V gene has CDR1 SGDLS and CDR2 YYNGEE. V shed 4 bases and J shed 6 bases, with 14 bases lying between them. This CDR3 has 15 amino acids. CDR3 sequence reads: CASSHGGGFNSPLHF. DNA of the CDR3: TGTGCCAGCAGCCACGGGGGGGGTTTTAATTCACCCCTCCACTTT. Together with reference TRBV9 and TRBJ1-6, the CDR3 gives the full variable domain: DSGVTQTPKHLITATGQRVTLRCSPRSGDLSVYWYQQSLDQGLQFLIQYYNGEERAKGNILERFSAQQFPDLHSELNLSSLELGDSALYFCASSHGGGFNSPLHFGNGTRLTVT.

The J gene is TRBJ2-1, the V gene TRBV19; TRBD2 might be the D (6 bases). Germline V gene sequence: CDR1 LNHDA, CDR2 SQIVND (reference sequence). The CDR3 spans 17 residues. The ends were cut back, 2 bases at V and 0 bases at J, with 14 bases in the middle. The CDR3 DNA reads as TGTGCCAGTAGTATAACTGGGGGAGGCGGCTCCTACAATGAGCAGTTCTTC. Translation: CASSITGGGGSYNEQFF. The whole variable domain, filled in from reference TRBV19 and TRBJ2-1, reads DGGITQSPKYLFRKEGQNVTLSCEQNLNHDAMYWYRQDPGQGLRLIYYSQIVNDFQKGDIAEGYSVSREKKESFPLTVTSAQKNPTAFYLCASSITGGGGSYNEQFFGPGTRLTVL.

The chain links TRBV7-9 to TRBJ2-7; TRBD1 aligns across 10 bases. V lost 5 bases to trimming and J lost 2 bases; unmatched junction nucleotides: 3. The CDR3 sequence is 14 residues long. Germline CDR1 and CDR2: SEHNR and FQNEAQ (reference sequence). As DNA, the CDR3 is TGTGCCAGCAGCCGGGGGACAGGGGCCTACGAGCAGTACTTC. Protein product: CASSRGTGAYEQYF.

The chain links TRBV15 to TRBJ1-2; D is possibly TRBD1 (6 bases). Deletions cut 5 bases from V and 4 bases from J, with 11 bases between. CDR1 LNHNV and CDR2 YYDKDF come from the germline V gene (reference sequence). The CDR3 length is 13 residues. The CDR3 loop is CATSLTGAYGYTF. As DNA, the CDR3 is TGTGCCACCAGCCTGACAGGAGCCTATGGCTACACCTTC.

This clone occurred a few times. The chain links TRBV6-1 to TRBJ2-7, with D maybe TRBD1 (5 bases). V was cut by 8 bases and J by 6 bases, with 17 bases left in between. There are 13 residues in the CDR3. Germline V lookup: CDR1 MNHNS, CDR2 SASEGT. The CDR3, as DNA: TGTGCCAGCGCCACGGTCCAGGGTGCCGAGCAGTACTTC. Translating it yields CASATVQGAEQYF.

The V call is TRBV29-1, the J call TRBJ2-1; 8 nucleotides match TRBD2. Trimming cost V 0 bases and J 8 bases; bases outside gene matches: 9. CDR1 and CDR2 from the germline V gene are SQVTM and ANQGSEA. The CDR3 extends over 15 amino acids. The CDR3 region has the DNA TGCAGCGTTGAAGAGAAGCGGGGGAGGGGGGATGAGCAGTTCTTC. Translating it yields CSVEEKRGRGDEQFF.

The genes are TRBV29-1 and TRBJ2-7; 9 nucleotides align to TRBD1. V gave up 4 bases and J gave up 7 bases; unmatched junction bases: 11. Germline V lookup: CDR1 SQVTM, CDR2 ANQGSEA. There are 14 residues in the CDR3. CDR3 residues: CSVGRTGEVREQYF. The CDR3 nucleotides are TGCAGCGTTGGTCGGACAGGGGAGGTGCGGGAGCAGTACTTC.